This TCR beta chain was documented in a study of Graves' ophthalmopathy and Graves' hyperthyroidism. At least ten counts were recorded for this clonotype. With 2 bases removed from V and 4 bases from J, the gap between germline ends came to 9 bases. The CDR3 contains 15 residues. Germline lookup yields CDR1 MGHRA and CDR2 YSYEKL. RNA transcripts served as template for amplifying TCR beta CDR3 sequences. First-round RT-PCR employed HTBI primers, with a second-round multiplex PCR after it. From the multiplex PCR reads, TCRdb called clonotypes with MiXCR, one entry per CDR3 protein. The sample yields about 500,000 distinct CDR3 sequences, less than 45% seen once.

The gene calls are TRBV4-1 and TRBJ2-6; D unclear. This receptor was obtained from an adult man with Graves' hyperthyroidism. Material for sequencing was peripheral blood or thyroid tissue (not recorded which). This CDR3 is CASSQIQSGANVLTF. The CDR3 nucleotides read TGCGCCAGCAGCCAAATCCAATCCGGGGCCAACGTCCTGACTTTC.